This passage covers 5 T cell receptor beta chains from one sample sequenced in a study of shared clonotypes between healthy human individuals. The method was immunoSEQ multiplex PCR; TCRdb's version includes in-frame clones alone and lacks a portion of them. The sample lists 2 million to 2.5 million clones, 80% to 95% occurring once. What was sequenced was naive CD4+ T cells from PBMCs. Subset given: CD45RA+ positively selected. The source of these receptors is a man between 18 and 29 years old in good health. Some clones in this sample may be carry-over from other donors' samples.

This chain links TRBV19 with TRBJ2-1, with 8 bases lining up with TRBD1. Germline CDR1 and CDR2: LNHDA and SQIVND (reference sequence). After removal of 6 bases from V and 6 bases from J, the junction contained 10 bases not matched to a gene. This CDR3 is 15 amino acids long. DNA of the CDR3: TGTGCCAGTAGGGTTTGGGAGGACAGGGTCAATGAGCAGTTCTTC. It translates to CASRVWEDRVNEQFF. Looking up the rest from reference TRBV19 and TRBJ2-1 gives the full variable domain: DGGITQSPKYLFRKEGQNVTLSCEQNLNHDAMYWYRQDPGQGLRLIYYSQIVNDFQKGDIAEGYSVSREKKESFPLTVTSAQKNPTAFYLCASRVWEDRVNEQFFGPGTRLTVL.

The V gene is TRBV7-9, the J gene TRBJ2-7, with a possible D match to TRBD2 (5 bases). The CDR3 is 15 amino acids. The V gene's germline CDR1 is SEHNR and CDR2 FQNEAQ (reference sequence). With 2 bases removed from V and 4 bases from J, the gap between germline ends came to 15 bases. The CDR3 reads CASSLSLAFMYEQYF. CDR3 DNA: TGTGCCAGCAGCTTATCGCTAGCCTTCATGTACGAGCAGTACTTC.

The chain recombines TRBV11-2 with TRBJ1-4; maybe TRBD1 (6 bases). The CDR3 has 13 residues. V dropped 6 bases and J dropped 10 bases, with 15 bases sitting between them. Germline-derived CDR1 and CDR2 are SGHAT and FQNNGV. The CDR3 protein is CASRYTGYGKLFF. In DNA, the CDR3 is TGTGCCAGCAGGTATACAGGGTACGGAAAACTGTTTTTT.

The rearrangement links TRBV11-2 to TRBJ1-1, with no clear D. Trimming cost V 5 bases and J 0 bases, with 10 bases left between them. Germline lookup yields CDR1 SGHAT and CDR2 FQNNGV. CDR3 length: 14 residues. CDR3 in amino acids: CASSTRRLNTEAFF. CDR3 DNA sequence: TGTGCCAGCAGCACCCGACGGCTGAACACTGAAGCTTTCTTT.

The chain links TRBV29-1 to TRBJ2-4; D is perhaps TRBD1 (5 bases). The germline V gene encodes CDR1 SQVTM and CDR2 ANQGSEA. The CDR3 covers 15 residues. Trimming removed 3 bases at V and 2 bases at J, with 14 bases between. The CDR3 spells CSVEGLSFSKNIQYF. The CDR3 DNA reads as TGCAGCGTTGAGGGGCTTTCTTTTTCCAAAAACATTCAGTACTTC.